The 5 T cell receptor beta chains given below trace back to one sample, sequenced in a study of CD8 T cells in Susac syndrome (dated by TCRdb to about 2019). Library prep was done by the immunoSEQ multiplex PCR assay. RNA was extracted with the RNeasy kit and 0.5 to 1 ug was reverse transcribed using random hexamers. TCRdb handled the public reads itself, with Q25 trimming in fastp and clone calling in MiXCR, and kept productive beta chains. CDR3 protein sequences are deduplicated, and each keeps its most common genes and DNA. The sample table records roughly 120,000 distinct CDR3 sequences; about 94% of these occur just once. The ten largest clones represent approximately 0.12% of the sample. The sequenced material came from CD4+ T cells from PBMCs. Every receptor here comes from a human donor with multiple sclerosis.

The chain employs TRBV2 and TRBJ1-2; weak D call: TRBD1 (5 bases). The CDR3 has 12 residues. Germline lookup yields CDR1 SNHLY and CDR2 FYNNEI. V lost 8 bases and J 8 bases, leaving 15 bases between the germline ends. CDR3 in DNA: TGTGCCAGCCGTAGGGGTGACGTCGGCTACACCTTC. This codes for CASRRGDVGYTF.

V gene TRBV7-2 combines with J gene TRBJ2-7, with 7 bases that match TRBD1. J was trimmed by 5 bases and V by 5 bases; bases with no gene match: 12. CDR3 size: 15 residues. Per germline, CDR1 SGHTA and CDR2 FQGNSA. CDR3 DNA: TGTGCCAGCAGCCGCCGCGAGGGGGCGTTGGACGAGCAGTACTTC. Its translation: CASSRREGALDEQYF.

The chain recombines TRBV29-1 with TRBJ1-1, with D possibly being TRBD1 (5 bases). The germline V gene encodes CDR1 SQVTM and CDR2 ANQGSEA. The ends were cut back, 6 bases at V and 1 base at J, with 18 bases in the middle. CDR3 length equals 15 residues. CDR3 region: CSVDQRGRGNTEAFF. For the CDR3, the DNA is TGCAGCGTGGACCAAAGGGGCCGGGGGAACACTGAAGCTTTCTTT.

The chain is built from TRBV4-1 and TRBJ1-1; the D gene is possibly TRBD1 (6 bases). The germline V and J ends were trimmed by 0 bases and 0 bases, with 14 bases remaining between them. From germline, CDR1 is MGHRA and CDR2 YSYEKL. The CDR3 length is 17 residues. The DNA for the CDR3 is TGCGCCAGCAGCCAAGATCTGAACAGGGTCATGAACACTGAAGCTTTCTTT. Its translation: CASSQDLNRVMNTEAFF.

This sequence joins TRBV5-1 and TRBJ2-1; 13 bases are shared with TRBD2. Germline CDR1 SGHRS, CDR2 YFSETQ. The length of the CDR3 is 16 residues. J gave up 5 bases and V 0 bases, and 2 bases lay outside the gene matches. CDR3 coding DNA: TGCGCCAGCAGCTTGGGAGGGACTAGCGGGAACAATGAGCAGTTCTTC. Translation gives CASSLGGTSGNNEQFF. Drawing the rest from reference TRBV5-1 and TRBJ2-1, the complete variable domain is KAGVTQTPRYLIKTRGQQVTLSCSPISGHRSVSWYQQTPGQGLQFLFEYFSETQRNKGNFPGRFSGRQFSNSRSEMNVSTLELGDSALYLCASSLGGTSGNNEQFFGPGTRLTVL.